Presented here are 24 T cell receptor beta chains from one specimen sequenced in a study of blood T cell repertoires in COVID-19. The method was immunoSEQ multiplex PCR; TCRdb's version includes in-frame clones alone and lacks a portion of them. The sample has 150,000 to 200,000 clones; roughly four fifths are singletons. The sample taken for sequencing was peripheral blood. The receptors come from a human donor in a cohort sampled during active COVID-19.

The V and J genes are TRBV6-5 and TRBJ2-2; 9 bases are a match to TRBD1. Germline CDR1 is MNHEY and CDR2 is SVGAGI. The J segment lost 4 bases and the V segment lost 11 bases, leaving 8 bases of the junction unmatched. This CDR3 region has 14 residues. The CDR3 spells CAGRTGESTGELFF. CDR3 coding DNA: TGTGCCGGCCGGACAGGGGAGAGCACCGGGGAGCTGTTTTTT.

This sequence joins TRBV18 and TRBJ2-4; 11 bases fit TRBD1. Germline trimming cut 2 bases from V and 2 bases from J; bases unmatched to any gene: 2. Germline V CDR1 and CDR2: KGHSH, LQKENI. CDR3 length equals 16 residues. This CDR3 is CASSPGTGGSKNIQYF. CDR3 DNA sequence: TGTGCCAGCTCACCAGGGACAGGGGGTTCCAAAAACATTCAGTACTTC.

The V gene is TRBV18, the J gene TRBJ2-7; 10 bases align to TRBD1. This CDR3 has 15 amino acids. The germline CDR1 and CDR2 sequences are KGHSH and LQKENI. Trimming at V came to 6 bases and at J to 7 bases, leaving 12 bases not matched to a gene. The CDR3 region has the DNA TGTGCCAGCTCTCATCTTGGGACAGGGGTCAGGGAGCAGTACTTC. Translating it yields CASSHLGTGVREQYF. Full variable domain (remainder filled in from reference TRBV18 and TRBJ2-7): NAGVMQNPRHLVRRRGQEARLRCSPMKGHSHVYWYRQLPEEGLKFMVYLQKENIIDESGMPKERFSAEFPKEGPSILRIQQVVRGDSAAYFCASSHLGTGVREQYFGPGTRLTVT.

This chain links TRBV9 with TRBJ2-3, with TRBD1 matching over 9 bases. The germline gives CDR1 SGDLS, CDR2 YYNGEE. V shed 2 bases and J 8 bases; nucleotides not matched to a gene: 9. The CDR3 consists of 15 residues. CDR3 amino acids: CASSVLQGAIGTQYF. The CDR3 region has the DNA TGTGCCAGCAGCGTTCTACAGGGGGCTATTGGTACGCAGTATTTT.

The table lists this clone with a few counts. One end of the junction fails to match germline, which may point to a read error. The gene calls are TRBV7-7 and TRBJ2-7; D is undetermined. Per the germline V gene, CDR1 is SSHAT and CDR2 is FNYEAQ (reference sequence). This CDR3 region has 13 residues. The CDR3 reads CASSLLPSDEQYF. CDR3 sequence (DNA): TGTGCTAGCAGCCTACTACCCTCGGACGAGCAGTACTTC.

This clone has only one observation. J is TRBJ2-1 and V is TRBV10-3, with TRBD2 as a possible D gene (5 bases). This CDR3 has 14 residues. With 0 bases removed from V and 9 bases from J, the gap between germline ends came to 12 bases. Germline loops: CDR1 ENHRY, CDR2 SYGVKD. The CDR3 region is CAISESLGLPEQFF. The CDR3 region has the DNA TGTGCCATCAGTGAGTCCCTTGGACTGCCTGAGCAGTTCTTC.

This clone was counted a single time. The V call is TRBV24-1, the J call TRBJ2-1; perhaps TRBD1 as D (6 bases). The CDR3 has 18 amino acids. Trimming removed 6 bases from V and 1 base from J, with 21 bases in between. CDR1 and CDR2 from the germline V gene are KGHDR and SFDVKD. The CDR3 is CATSSAFISDSSYNEQFF. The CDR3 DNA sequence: TGTGCCACCAGTTCGGCCTTTATCTCGGACAGTTCCTACAATGAGCAGTTCTTC.

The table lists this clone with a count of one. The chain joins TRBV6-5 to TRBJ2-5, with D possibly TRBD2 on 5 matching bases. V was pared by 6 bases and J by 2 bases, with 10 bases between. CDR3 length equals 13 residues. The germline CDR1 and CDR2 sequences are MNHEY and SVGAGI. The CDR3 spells CASRPPGQETQYF. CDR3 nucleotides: TGTGCCAGCAGACCCCCGGGGCAAGAGACCCAGTACTTC.

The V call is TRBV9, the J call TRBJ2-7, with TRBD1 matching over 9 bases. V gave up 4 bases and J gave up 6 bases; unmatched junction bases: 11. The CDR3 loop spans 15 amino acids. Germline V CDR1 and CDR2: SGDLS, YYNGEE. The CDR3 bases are TGTGCCAGCAGCCAAACCGGGACAGGGACCTTCGAGCAGTACTTC. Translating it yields CASSQTGTGTFEQYF.

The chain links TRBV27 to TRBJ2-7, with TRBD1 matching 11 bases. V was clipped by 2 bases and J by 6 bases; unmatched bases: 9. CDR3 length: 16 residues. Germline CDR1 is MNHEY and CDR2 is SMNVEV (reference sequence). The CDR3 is CASSLGGTGGGSEQYF. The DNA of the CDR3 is TGTGCCAGCAGTTTAGGTGGGACAGGGGGGGGTTCCGAGCAGTACTTC.

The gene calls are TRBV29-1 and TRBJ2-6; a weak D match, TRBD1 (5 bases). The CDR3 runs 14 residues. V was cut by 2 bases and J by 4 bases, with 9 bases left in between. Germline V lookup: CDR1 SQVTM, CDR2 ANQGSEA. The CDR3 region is CSVEHQGGANVLTF. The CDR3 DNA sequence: TGCAGCGTTGAACACCAGGGAGGGGCCAACGTCCTGACTTTC. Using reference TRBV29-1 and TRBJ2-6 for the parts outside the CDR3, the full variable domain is SAVISQKPSRDICQRGTSLTIQCQVDSQVTMMFWYRQQPGQSLTLIATANQGSEATYESGFVIDKFPISRPNLTFSTLTVSNMSPEDSSIYLCSVEHQGGANVLTFGAGSRLTVL.

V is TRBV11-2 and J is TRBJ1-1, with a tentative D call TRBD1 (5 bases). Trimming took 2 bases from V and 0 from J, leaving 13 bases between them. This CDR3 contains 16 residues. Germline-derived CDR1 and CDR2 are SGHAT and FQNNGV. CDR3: CASSLTGVTMNTEAFF. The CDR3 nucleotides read TGTGCCAGCAGCTTAACGGGGGTTACTATGAACACTGAAGCTTTCTTT. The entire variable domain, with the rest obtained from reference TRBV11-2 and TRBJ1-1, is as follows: EAGVAQSPRYKIIEKRQSVAFWCNPISGHATLYWYQQILGQGPKLLIQFQNNGVVDDSQLPKDRFSAERLKGVDSTLKIQPAKLEDSAVYLCASSLTGVTMNTEAFFGQGTRLTVV.

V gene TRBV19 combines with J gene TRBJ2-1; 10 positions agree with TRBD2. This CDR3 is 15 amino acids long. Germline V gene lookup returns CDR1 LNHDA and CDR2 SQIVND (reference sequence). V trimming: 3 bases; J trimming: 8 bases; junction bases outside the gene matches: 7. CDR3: CASSITSGIFYEQFF. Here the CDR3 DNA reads TGTGCCAGTAGTATTACTAGCGGGATTTTCTATGAGCAGTTCTTC.

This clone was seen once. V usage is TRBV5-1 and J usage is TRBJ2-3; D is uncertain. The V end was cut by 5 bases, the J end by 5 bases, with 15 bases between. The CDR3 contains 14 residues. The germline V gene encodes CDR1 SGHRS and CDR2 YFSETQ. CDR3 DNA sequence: TGCGCCAGCAGGCAGTTATACCGGGTAGATACGCAGTATTTT. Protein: CASRQLYRVDTQYF.

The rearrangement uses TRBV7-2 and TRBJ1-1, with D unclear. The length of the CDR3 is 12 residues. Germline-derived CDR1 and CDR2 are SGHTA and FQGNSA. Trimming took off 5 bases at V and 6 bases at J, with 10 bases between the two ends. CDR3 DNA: TGTGCCAGCAGCCTCGGGATCCCTGAAGCTTTCTTT. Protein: CASSLGIPEAFF.

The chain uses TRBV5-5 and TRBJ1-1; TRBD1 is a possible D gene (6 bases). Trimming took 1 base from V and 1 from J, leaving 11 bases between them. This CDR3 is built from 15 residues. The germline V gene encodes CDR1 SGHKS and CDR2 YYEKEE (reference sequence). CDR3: CASSLHLGQNTEAFF. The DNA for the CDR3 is TGTGCCAGCAGCTTGCACTTGGGACAGAACACTGAAGCTTTCTTT.

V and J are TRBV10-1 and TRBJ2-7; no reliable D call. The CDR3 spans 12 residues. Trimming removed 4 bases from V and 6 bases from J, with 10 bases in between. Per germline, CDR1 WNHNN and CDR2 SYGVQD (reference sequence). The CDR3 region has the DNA TGCGCCAGCAGTGGGCAGCGAGGCGAGCAGTACTTC. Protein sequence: CASSGQRGEQYF.

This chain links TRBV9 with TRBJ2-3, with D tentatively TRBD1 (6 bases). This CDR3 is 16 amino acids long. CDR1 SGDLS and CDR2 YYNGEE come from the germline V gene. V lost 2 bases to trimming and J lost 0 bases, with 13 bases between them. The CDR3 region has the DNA TGTGCCAGCAGCGTGGAGGCAGGGGCTAGCACAGATACGCAGTATTTT. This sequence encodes CASSVEAGASTDTQYF.

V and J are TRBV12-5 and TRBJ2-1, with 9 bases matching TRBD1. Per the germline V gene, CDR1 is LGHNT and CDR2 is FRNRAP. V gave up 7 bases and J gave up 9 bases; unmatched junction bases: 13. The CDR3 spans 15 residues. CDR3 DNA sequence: TGTGCTAGTGCCTCGGGACAGGGTGGTATCGGTGAGCAGTTCTTC. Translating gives CASASGQGGIGEQFF.

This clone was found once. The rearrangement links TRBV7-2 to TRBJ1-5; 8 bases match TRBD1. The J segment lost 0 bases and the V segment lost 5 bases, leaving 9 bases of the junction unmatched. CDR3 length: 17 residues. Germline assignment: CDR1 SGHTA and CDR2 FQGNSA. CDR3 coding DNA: TGTGCCAGCAGCAAGACAGGGGCCGCTTATAGCAATCAGCCCCAGCATTTT. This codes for CASSKTGAAYSNQPQHF.

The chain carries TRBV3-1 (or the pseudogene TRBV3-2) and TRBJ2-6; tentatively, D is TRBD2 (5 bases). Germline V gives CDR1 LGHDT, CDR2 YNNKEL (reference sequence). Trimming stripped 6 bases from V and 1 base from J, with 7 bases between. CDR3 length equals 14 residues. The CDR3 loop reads CASRLESGANVLTF. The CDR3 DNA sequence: TGTGCCAGCAGACTAGAGTCTGGGGCCAACGTCCTGACTTTC.

For the CDR3, the DNA is TGTGCCTGGAGTGGAGTGGGGGGACCGAATCAGCCCCAGCATTTT. It is translated as CAWSGVGGPNQPQHF. V usage is TRBV30 and J usage is TRBJ1-5, with D possibly being TRBD1 (5 bases). This CDR3 has 15 amino acids. V lost 1 base and J 4 bases, leaving 14 bases between the germline ends. CDR1 is GTSNPN, CDR2 SVGIG, per germline (reference sequence).

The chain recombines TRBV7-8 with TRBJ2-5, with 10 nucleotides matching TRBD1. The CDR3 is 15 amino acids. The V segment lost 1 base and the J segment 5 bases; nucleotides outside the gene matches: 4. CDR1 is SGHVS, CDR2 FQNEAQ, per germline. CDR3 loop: CASSLGQGARETQYF. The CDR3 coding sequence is TGTGCCAGCAGCTTAGGACAGGGGGCGCGGGAGACCCAGTACTTC. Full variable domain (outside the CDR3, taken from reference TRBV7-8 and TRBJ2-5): GAGVSQSPRYKVAKRGQDVALRCDPISGHVSLFWYQQALGQGPEFLTYFQNEAQLDKSGLPSDRFFAERPEGSVSTLKIQRTQQEDSAVYLCASSLGQGARETQYFGPGTRLLVL.

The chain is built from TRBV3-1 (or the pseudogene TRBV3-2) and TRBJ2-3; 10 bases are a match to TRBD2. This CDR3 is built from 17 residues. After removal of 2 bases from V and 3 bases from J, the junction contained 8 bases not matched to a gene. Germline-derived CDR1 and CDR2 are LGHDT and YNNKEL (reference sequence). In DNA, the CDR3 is TGTGCCAGCAGCCAATGGAGCGGGGGGGTAGGGACAGATACGCAGTATTTT. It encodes CASSQWSGGVGTDTQYF.